These 9 T cell receptor beta chains share one sample of origin, sequenced in a study of CD8+CD57+ T cells in acquired aplastic anemia. Genomic DNA, the template, was used for profiling of the TCR beta VDJ and CDR3. TCRdb used MiXCR to reprocess the reads, holding one entry per CDR3 protein. The sample consists of around 430,000 distinct CDR3 sequences, roughly 34% of them appearing once. Patients who underwent sequencing had shown CD8+CD57+ cell expansion by flow cytometry. Sequencing was performed on sorted CD4+, CD8+, or CD8+CD57+ T cells (not recorded which) from PBMCs. These receptor sequences come from a human donor with aplastic anemia.

The CDR3 bases are TGTGCCAGCAGCACTGGACAGACTTACAATGAGCAGTTCTTC. Translated: CASSTGQTYNEQFF. The V and J genes are TRBV7-3 and TRBJ2-1, with D maybe TRBD1 (6 bases). The CDR3 loop spans 14 amino acids. Per the germline V gene, CDR1 is SGHTA and CDR2 is FQGTGA. V was clipped by 5 bases and J by 4 bases, with 12 bases between them.

The chain employs TRBV11-2 and TRBJ2-7; a possible D gene is TRBD2 (5 bases). The length of the CDR3 is 16 residues. Germline V lookup: CDR1 SGHAT, CDR2 FQNNGV. Trimming left V 1 base short and J 4 bases short, with 17 bases between. This chain's CDR3 is CASSLGPGNGIYEQYF. In DNA form, the CDR3 reads TGTGCCAGCAGCTTAGGTCCCGGGAATGGTATTTACGAGCAGTACTTC. The complete variable domain, with remaining parts taken from reference TRBV11-2 and TRBJ2-7, reads EAGVAQSPRYKIIEKRQSVAFWCNPISGHATLYWYQQILGQGPKLLIQFQNNGVVDDSQLPKDRFSAERLKGVDSTLKIQPAKLEDSAVYLCASSLGPGNGIYEQYFGPGTRLTVT.

This clonotype was seen at least ten times. This rearrangement joins TRBV19 to TRBJ1-2, with D perhaps matching TRBD1 (6 bases). Germline CDR1 LNHDA, CDR2 SQIVND (reference sequence). Trimming removed 7 bases at V and 4 bases at J, with 28 bases between. The length of the CDR3 is 18 residues. The CDR3 loop is CASTNPHWGEGHRYGYTF. DNA of the CDR3: TGTGCCAGTACCAACCCACACTGGGGAGAGGGACACCGCTATGGCTACACCTTC.

This clonotype showed up just a few times. This chain links TRBV25-1 with TRBJ1-2, with a possible D match to TRBD1 (6 bases). V was pared by 8 bases and J by 5 bases, with 24 bases between. CDR1 MGHDK and CDR2 SYGVNS come from the germline V gene. This CDR3 is built from 16 residues. For the CDR3, the DNA is TGTGCCAGCGGGGATATAAGGGGGGCTGCTACTTATGGCTACACCTTC. Translation gives CASGDIRGAATYGYTF.

A remark on this clonotype: The final CDR3 position lacks the conserved phenylalanine or tryptophan, pointing to a likely read error. CDR3 coding DNA: TGTGCCAGCAGTTTGGGACAGGTTAATTCACCCCTCCACCTT. Its protein product is CASSLGQVNSPLHL. The genes are TRBV27 and TRBJ1-6; 8 bases match TRBD1. The CDR3 is made up of 14 amino acids. Germline V gives CDR1 MNHEY, CDR2 SMNVEV (reference sequence). Trimming at V came to 3 bases and at J to 6 bases, leaving 1 base not matched to a gene.

This clonotype has ten or more counts. The chain links TRBV2 to TRBJ2-3, with 8 bases matching TRBD1. Germline CDR1 and CDR2: SNHLY and FYNNEI. J gave up 3 bases and V 4 bases, and 6 bases lay outside the gene matches. This CDR3 spans 15 amino acids. The CDR3 sequence: CASSAWDRKTDTQYF. CDR3 DNA sequence: TGTGCCAGCAGTGCTTGGGACAGGAAAACAGATACGCAGTATTTT.

This clonotype was counted once. The J gene is TRBJ1-1, the V gene TRBV5-8; unclear D gene. V gave up 9 bases and J gave up 3 bases, with 18 bases separating them. The CDR3 has 14 residues. Germline loops: CDR1 SGHTS, CDR2 YDEGEE. CDR3: CANQRGIGDTEAFF. The CDR3 DNA sequence: TGTGCCAACCAACGGGGTATTGGGGACACTGAAGCTTTCTTT. The whole variable domain, filled in from reference TRBV5-8 and TRBJ1-1, reads EAGVTQSPTHLIKTRGQQATLRCSPISGHTSVYWYQQALGLGLQFLLWYDEGEERNRGNFPPRFSGRQFPNYSSELNVNALELEDSALYLCANQRGIGDTEAFFGQGTRLTVV.

This clonotype was detected many times. This chain uses TRBV5-8 with TRBJ1-5; 9 bases fit TRBD1. The CDR3 sequence is 15 residues long. Germline V gene data show CDR1 as SGHTS and CDR2 as YDEGEE. After removal of 0 bases from V and 4 bases from J, the junction contained 2 bases not matched to a gene. CDR3 amino acids: CASSLGGTGNQPQHF. CDR3 DNA sequence: TGTGCCAGCAGCTTGGGTGGGACAGGGAATCAGCCCCAGCATTTT. The full variable domain, completed using reference TRBV5-8 and TRBJ1-5, is EAGVTQSPTHLIKTRGQQATLRCSPISGHTSVYWYQQALGLGLQFLLWYDEGEERNRGNFPPRFSGRQFPNYSSELNVNALELEDSALYLCASSLGGTGNQPQHFGDGTRLSIL.

This clonotype has a single count. The CDR3 does not end in the conserved phenylalanine or tryptophan, so this is likely a read error. The gene calls are TRBV5-1 and TRBJ2-7; D call uncertain. The V and J ends lost 3 bases and 3 bases respectively, with 7 bases between them. The CDR3 has 12 amino acids. Germline CDR1 is SGHRS and CDR2 is YFSETQ. In DNA form, the CDR3 reads TGCGCCAGCAGCTCGCCAGGCTACGAGCAGTACCTC. This encodes CASSSPGYEQYL.